What follows is one T cell receptor beta chain and its context. Its antigen is undetermined. The record originates from a study of T cell responses to AZD1222 COVID-19 vaccine. General study results and limits: Females outnumbered males among donors, who were mostly white British; clonal diversity was possibly underestimated. CD4 TCRs covered the whole spike, strongest at regions 160-218 and 743-854.

The V end lost 2 bases, the J end lost 6 bases, and 17 bases lay between the germline ends. This CDR3 region has 15 residues. Germline CDR1 and CDR2: SEHNR and FQNEAQ (reference sequence). TCRdb's table, derived via immunoSEQ multiplex PCR, lists solely in-frame clones and lacks some. The table records about 44,000 clones, approximately 86% of them present only once. This receptor was identified in an adult in good health. Here the sequenced sample was peripheral blood, taken on day 0 of AZD1222 vaccination. This chain uses TRBV7-9 with TRBJ2-7; D is possibly TRBD1 or TRBD2 (5 bases each). CDR3 sequence reads: CASSLSGPSSSEQYF. CDR3 coding DNA: TGTGCCAGCAGCTTATCGGGGCCGTCTAGCTCCGAGCAGTACTTC.